The 26 T cell receptor beta chains presented below share a single source sample, sequenced in a study of blood T cell repertoires in COVID-19. This table comes from immunoSEQ multiplex PCR, and its TCRdb copy is limited to in-frame clones, with some not included. Counted here are 300,000 or so clones, 87% occurring once; the ten biggest clones make up 7.8%. The sequencing sample was made of peripheral blood. The source is a woman aged 45-65 years who had recovered from COVID-19.

This chain connects TRBV28 to TRBJ2-7; D is unclear. V was cut by 3 bases and J by 7 bases, with 10 bases left in between. This CDR3 has 12 residues. Germline V gene sequence: CDR1 MDHEN, CDR2 SYDVKM. The CDR3 bases are TGTGCCAGCAGTTTCCCAGCAGGTGAGCAGTACTTC. Translated, it gives CASSFPAGEQYF.

The chain employs TRBV11-2 and TRBJ2-7, with D possibly being TRBD1 (8 bases). Germline values: CDR1 SGHAT, CDR2 FQNNGV. Trimming removed 6 bases from V and 4 bases from J, with 19 bases in between. This CDR3 is built from 15 residues. Here the CDR3 DNA reads TGTGCCAGCAGAGAAACAGGGGGGGGAATATACGAGCAGTACTTC. Translation gives CASRETGGGIYEQYF.

J is TRBJ2-7 and V is TRBV4-3; the match to TRBD2 covers 7 bases. The CDR3 is 16 residues long. With V trimmed by 3 bases and J by 6 bases, 14 bases remained unmatched. Germline loops: CDR1 LGHNA, CDR2 YSLEER. The CDR3 bases are TGCGCCAGCAGCCAGGGGAGGGCAGGGCGGTATGGCGAGCAGTACTTC. Protein: CASSQGRAGRYGEQYF.

The rearrangement uses TRBV6-5 and TRBJ1-4; D unclear. Germline CDR1 is MNHEY and CDR2 is SVGAGI. Trimming stripped 5 bases from V and 5 bases from J, with 12 bases between. This CDR3 spans 14 amino acids. CDR3 protein: CASSSRGSNEKLFF. CDR3 nucleotide sequence: TGTGCCAGCAGTAGCCGGGGTTCGAATGAAAAACTGTTTTTT.

This clone was seen only once. The rearrangement uses TRBV5-1 and TRBJ2-7, with 8 bases that match TRBD2. Trimming removed 0 bases from V and 7 bases from J; junction bases left unmatched: 9. The germline V gene has CDR1 SGHRS and CDR2 YFSETQ. The CDR3 spans 15 residues. The CDR3 protein is CASSLGTGGPQEQYF. The CDR3 DNA follows: TGCGCCAGCAGCTTGGGAACGGGAGGGCCACAGGAGCAGTACTTC. Filled out from reference TRBV5-1 and TRBJ2-7, the complete variable domain reads KAGVTQTPRYLIKTRGQQVTLSCSPISGHRSVSWYQQTPGQGLQFLFEYFSETQRNKGNFPGRFSGRQFSNSRSEMNVSTLELGDSALYLCASSLGTGGPQEQYFGPGTRLTVT.

V and J are TRBV6-2 or TRBV6-3 and TRBJ1-1; D might be TRBD1 (5 bases). CDR1 MNHEY and CDR2 SVGEGT come from the germline V gene. The CDR3 sequence is 16 residues long. Trimming removed 2 bases from V and 8 bases from J, with 21 bases in between. The CDR3 reads CASSYTDSFSGGEAFF. In DNA, the CDR3 is TGTGCCAGCAGTTACACCGATTCGTTTTCCGGGGGAGAAGCTTTCTTT.

The V and J genes are TRBV7-9 and TRBJ1-1; D not resolved. V lost 1 base and J 5 bases, leaving 11 bases between the germline ends. The CDR3 sequence is 14 residues long. Germline CDR1 and CDR2: SEHNR and FQNEAQ (reference sequence). CDR3 nucleotides: TGTGCCAGCAGCTTAGGTACGGGGTCGACTGAAGCTTTCTTT. Its translation is CASSLGTGSTEAFF.

As to this clone: Other DNA variants within this sample encode the same CDR3. Here the CDR3 DNA reads TGTGCCAGCAGCGTGGGGCAGGGTAATGAAAAACTGTTTTTT. Its protein is CASSVGQGNEKLFF. The chain recombines TRBV9 with TRBJ1-4; D perhaps matches TRBD1 (5 bases). The CDR3 totals 14 residues. The V gene's germline CDR1 is SGDLS and CDR2 YYNGEE. The ends were cut back, 2 bases at V and 4 bases at J, with 9 bases in the middle.

This sequence joins TRBV4-1 and TRBJ1-1; D unresolved. There are 13 residues in the CDR3. Germline-derived CDR1 and CDR2 are MGHRA and YSYEKL. V gave up 1 base and J gave up 7 bases, with 10 bases separating them. The CDR3 sequence is CASSQAQQFEAFF. The CDR3 DNA sequence: TGCGCCAGCAGCCAAGCGCAACAGTTTGAAGCTTTCTTT.

This chain uses TRBV3-1 (or the pseudogene TRBV3-2) with TRBJ2-7; tentatively, D is TRBD2 (7 bases). Deletions cut 4 bases from V and 1 base from J, with 20 bases between. The CDR3 is 17 amino acids. The V gene's germline CDR1 is LGHDT and CDR2 YNNKEL (reference sequence). Here the CDR3 reads CASSRGGLIPWSYEQYF. The CDR3 DNA reads as TGTGCCAGCAGCCGAGGGGGACTAATCCCTTGGTCCTACGAGCAGTACTTC.

The V call is TRBV27, the J call TRBJ1-2; 9 bases line up with TRBD1. Germline CDR1 and CDR2: MNHEY and SMNVEV (reference sequence). Germline trimming cut 4 bases from V and 5 bases from J; bases unmatched to any gene: 8. This CDR3 comprises 15 residues. This CDR3 reads CASSSGYRGPYGYTF. DNA of the CDR3: TGTGCCAGCAGTTCGGGATACAGGGGGCCATATGGCTACACCTTC.

This clone appeared a single time. The CDR3 DNA reads TGTGCCAGCAAAGGGTCGGGGGTTGGCTACACCTTC. Its translation: CASKGSGVGYTF. The chain uses TRBV27 and TRBJ1-2; TRBD1 is a possible D gene (5 bases). The CDR3 is 12 amino acids. The germline V gene encodes CDR1 MNHEY and CDR2 SMNVEV (reference sequence). V gave up 7 bases and J gave up 7 bases, with 13 bases separating them.

The chain recombines TRBV28 with TRBJ1-2; D might be TRBD1 (5 bases). V was pared by 4 bases and J by 0 bases, with 18 bases between. CDR1 and CDR2 (germline): MDHEN, SYDVKM. CDR3 length: 17 residues. The CDR3 loop reads CASSSLGEGYPNYGYTF. In DNA, the CDR3 is TGTGCCAGCAGTTCGTTAGGGGAAGGGTACCCTAACTATGGCTACACCTTC.

In DNA, the CDR3 is TGTGCCAGCAGTGAAGGGCCGCAGGGGGAAAATTCACCCCTCCACTTT. This sequence encodes CASSEGPQGENSPLHF. The V gene is TRBV2, the J gene TRBJ1-6; 7 bases agree with TRBD1. The germline V gene has CDR1 SNHLY and CDR2 FYNNEI. The V and J ends lost 1 base and 7 bases, in that order; junction bases with no gene match: 7. The CDR3 has 16 residues.

V and J are TRBV9 and TRBJ2-7; D possibly corresponds to TRBD1 (5 bases). Germline V lookup: CDR1 SGDLS, CDR2 YYNGEE. The CDR3 has 13 amino acids. V was trimmed by 1 base and J by 6 bases, leaving 11 bases between them. The CDR3 DNA sequence: TGTGCCAGCAGCGTATCCCAGGGCTCCGAGCAGTACTTC. Its translation is CASSVSQGSEQYF. Complete variable domain (other parts from reference TRBV9 and TRBJ2-7): DSGVTQTPKHLITATGQRVTLRCSPRSGDLSVYWYQQSLDQGLQFLIQYYNGEERAKGNILERFSAQQFPDLHSELNLSSLELGDSALYFCASSVSQGSEQYFGPGTRLTVT.

This sequence joins TRBV5-8 and TRBJ2-7; D gene ambiguous. In germline, CDR1 is SGHTS, CDR2 YDEGEE. This CDR3 has 14 residues. V gave up 4 bases and J gave up 2 bases, with 13 bases separating them. The CDR3 DNA sequence: TGTGCCAGCAGCCGTCGTCTTGAGGCCTACGAGCAGTACTTC. Translating gives CASSRRLEAYEQYF.

The chain couples TRBV7-6 to TRBJ1-3; D perhaps matches TRBD1 (6 bases). This CDR3 contains 16 residues. V lost 1 base, J lost 0 bases, and 10 bases lay in between. CDR1 is SGHVS and CDR2 is FNYEAQ in the germline V gene. The CDR3: CASSLGRGGSGNTIYF. As DNA, the CDR3 is TGTGCCAGCAGCTTAGGGCGAGGGGGCTCTGGAAACACCATATATTTT.

DNA of the CDR3: TGTGCCAGCAGCCGGGGACTAGCGCCAACCTACGAGCAGTACTTC. It encodes CASSRGLAPTYEQYF. The gene calls are TRBV7-2 and TRBJ2-7, with 10 bases lining up with TRBD2. The CDR3 is 15 amino acids. CDR1 and CDR2 from the germline V gene are SGHTA and FQGNSA. V lost 5 bases, J lost 2 bases, and 6 bases stayed unmatched.

V usage is TRBV30 and J usage is TRBJ2-7; 7 nucleotides agree with TRBD1. The CDR3 runs 12 residues. The junction had 5 bases not matched to a gene; V was cut back by 6 bases and J by 3 bases. The germline V gene encodes CDR1 GTSNPN and CDR2 SVGIG (reference sequence). The CDR3 bases are TGTGCCTGTTCCCGGGACAGCTACGAGCAGTACTTC. Translation: CACSRDSYEQYF.

This chain links TRBV5-1 with TRBJ1-3, with D unresolved. The germline V gene encodes CDR1 SGHRS and CDR2 YFSETQ. V lost 7 bases to trimming and J lost 8 bases, with 22 bases between them. The CDR3 loop spans 15 amino acids. For the CDR3, the DNA is TGCGCCAGCTCCCTGGAGGGCAGCGATCCGGACACCATATATTTT. Translation: CASSLEGSDPDTIYF. Filled out from reference TRBV5-1 and TRBJ1-3, the complete variable domain reads KAGVTQTPRYLIKTRGQQVTLSCSPISGHRSVSWYQQTPGQGLQFLFEYFSETQRNKGNFPGRFSGRQFSNSRSEMNVSTLELGDSALYLCASSLEGSDPDTIYFGEGSWLTVV.

This chain joins TRBV5-1 and TRBJ1-1; the D is unclear. V was pared by 2 bases and J by 1 base, with 15 bases between. Germline CDR1 SGHRS, CDR2 YFSETQ. This CDR3 contains 16 residues. CDR3 sequence (DNA): TGCGCCAGCAGCTTATCCCCTAGCTCCAAGAACACTGAAGCTTTCTTT. Protein: CASSLSPSSKNTEAFF.

The chain couples TRBV25-1 to TRBJ2-4; 7 positions agree with TRBD1. The V gene's germline CDR1 is MGHDK and CDR2 SYGVNS. The junction had 3 bases not matched to a gene; V was cut back by 1 base and J by 3 bases. The CDR3 consists of 15 residues. The CDR3, as DNA: TGTGCCAGCAGTGAATGGGCAGGGGGCAAAAACATTCAGTACTTC. Its translation is CASSEWAGGKNIQYF.

The rearrangement links TRBV6-6 to TRBJ1-1; D is unclear. Germline V gene data show CDR1 as MNHNY and CDR2 as SVGAGI (reference sequence). Between the trimmed V and J ends, which lost 0 bases and 3 bases, there was a span of 8 bases. This CDR3 is built from 14 residues. The CDR3 reads CASSYSGGDTEAFF. The CDR3 DNA reads as TGTGCCAGCAGTTACTCCGGCGGGGACACTGAAGCTTTCTTT.

The rearrangement joins TRBV5-4 to TRBJ2-7; no clear D gene. The CDR3 is 15 residues long. Germline V gene data show CDR1 as SGHNT and CDR2 as YYREEE (reference sequence). Trimming stripped 2 bases from V and 2 bases from J, with 14 bases between. The chain's CDR3 is CASSFTATIPYEQYF. In nucleotides, the CDR3 is TGTGCCAGCAGCTTCACGGCGACAATCCCCTACGAGCAGTACTTC.

This chain connects TRBV11-2 to TRBJ2-6; TRBD2 aligns across 7 bases. The CDR3 has 16 residues. After removal of 2 bases from V and 12 bases from J, the junction contained 13 bases not matched to a gene. Germline CDR1 and CDR2: SGHAT and FQNNGV. CDR3 amino acids: CASSLYLGGTSSVLTF. Here the CDR3 DNA reads TGTGCCAGCAGCTTATACCTGGGAGGGACCTCCAGCGTCCTGACTTTC.

A few counts support this clone. The chain carries TRBV27 and TRBJ1-4, with D maybe TRBD1 (6 bases). CDR3 size: 18 residues. The V end lost 1 base, the J end lost 5 bases, and 20 bases lay between the germline ends. Germline CDR1 reads MNHEY; CDR2 reads SMNVEV (reference sequence). CDR3 nucleotides: TGTGCCAGCAGTTTATTTCCCCCGGTCGGGGGGCGAAATGAAAAACTGTTTTTT. Protein: CASSLFPPVGGRNEKLFF. The full variable domain, with the rest looked up from reference TRBV27 and TRBJ1-4, is EAQVTQNPRYLITVTGKKLTVTCSQNMNHEYMSWYRQDPGLGLRQIYYSMNVEVTDKGDVPEGYKVSRKEKRNFPLILESPSPNQTSLYFCASSLFPPVGGRNEKLFFGSGTQLSVL.